Listed here are 18 T cell receptor beta chains from one sample, sequenced in a study of cytomegalovirus exposure and HLA in healthy donors. This PCR relied on a set of 60 Vbeta primers and 13 Jbeta primers. Produced via immunoSEQ multiplex PCR; TCRdb's table is partial and in-frame only. This table holds 100,000 to 150,000 clones, 81% found once. Specimen: PBMCs. All receptors come from a man between 18 and 35 years old in good health and CMV-seropositive.

The gene calls are TRBV4-3 and TRBJ1-2, with 12 bases that match TRBD1. The CDR3 has 14 residues. Germline loops: CDR1 LGHNA, CDR2 YSLEER. The V segment lost 4 bases and the J segment 8 bases; nucleotides outside the gene matches: 5. CDR3 bases: TGCGCCAGCAGCCCCCAAGGGACAGGGGGCGGCTACACCTTC. Translated, it gives CASSPQGTGGGYTF.

The chain uses TRBV19 and TRBJ1-1; 7 bases align to TRBD1. V shed 4 bases and J 5 bases; nucleotides not matched to a gene: 4. Germline assignment: CDR1 LNHDA and CDR2 SQIVND (reference sequence). The CDR3 loop spans 13 amino acids. CDR3 sequence reads: CASSKDRVTEAFF. CDR3 sequence (DNA): TGTGCCAGTAGTAAAGACAGGGTGACTGAAGCTTTCTTT.

This clone has only a few counts. The genes are TRBV15 and TRBJ2-7; D is perhaps TRBD1 (5 bases). CDR3 length equals 18 residues. Germline-derived CDR1 and CDR2 are LNHNV and YYDKDF (reference sequence). Trimming stripped 3 bases from V and 4 bases from J, with 25 bases between. The CDR3 DNA follows: TGTGCCACCAGCAGGGACACTCAACGACAGCCCCTAAGATACGAGCAGTACTTC. This codes for CATSRDTQRQPLRYEQYF.

The chain links TRBV14 to TRBJ1-4; TRBD1 matches at 8 bases. J was trimmed by 4 bases and V by 1 base; bases with no gene match: 8. Germline V gene lookup returns CDR1 SGHDN and CDR2 FVKESK. The length of the CDR3 is 17 residues. CDR3 residues: CASSQASWDRRNEKLFF. As DNA, the CDR3 is TGTGCCAGCAGCCAAGCTTCCTGGGACAGGCGTAATGAAAAACTGTTTTTT.

As for this clone: One end of the junction does not line up with germline, which may come from a read error. The rearrangement joins TRBV7-9 to TRBJ2-2; TRBD1 aligns across 7 bases. The CDR3 covers 15 residues. Germline V CDR1 and CDR2: SEHNR, FQNEAQ (reference sequence). The CDR3 sequence is CSSTRQGFGTGELFF. The CDR3 DNA reads TGTTCCAGCACCCGACAGGGCTTTGGCACCGGGGAGCTGTTTTTT.

This clone was detected a few times. The chain carries TRBV12-5 and TRBJ2-3; D is unresolved. The germline V gene has CDR1 LGHNT and CDR2 FRNRAP. The ends were cut back, 1 base at V and 5 bases at J, with 7 bases in the middle. The length of the CDR3 is 13 residues. CDR3 in amino acids: CASGLGSGDTQYF. CDR3 bases: TGTGCTAGTGGTTTGGGGTCCGGAGATACGCAGTATTTT.

The gene calls are TRBV5-6 and TRBJ2-7, with 10 bases identical to TRBD1. The germline gives CDR1 SGHDT, CDR2 YYEEEE. The trim removed 4 bases at V and 1 base at J, leaving 5 bases unmatched. The length of the CDR3 is 15 residues. For the CDR3, the DNA is TGTGCCAGCAGCATAGGGACAGGGGTTTCCTACGAGCAGTACTTC. Amino acids: CASSIGTGVSYEQYF.

The chain is built from TRBV9 and TRBJ2-5, with D unclear. Germline CDR1 is SGDLS and CDR2 is YYNGEE. This CDR3 contains 13 residues. Deletions cut 3 bases from V and 5 bases from J, with 11 bases between. The CDR3 DNA reads TGTGCCAGCAGCGGACCATCGGAGGAGACCCAGTACTTC. Protein sequence: CASSGPSEETQYF.

The chain combines TRBV14 with TRBJ2-1; 11 nucleotides line up with TRBD2. Germline V CDR1 and CDR2: SGHDN, FVKESK. V lost 4 bases, J lost 4 bases, and 3 bases stayed unmatched. This CDR3 is 15 amino acids long. This chain's CDR3 is CASSPGLAVYNEQFF. Here the CDR3 DNA reads TGTGCCAGCAGCCCGGGACTAGCGGTTTACAATGAGCAGTTCTTC. The whole variable domain, filled in from reference TRBV14 and TRBJ2-1, reads EAGVTQFPSHSVIEKGQTVTLRCDPISGHDNLYWYRRVMGKEIKFLLHFVKESKQDESGMPNNRFLAERTGGTYSTLKVQPAELEDSGVYFCASSPGLAVYNEQFFGPGTRLTVL.

This rearrangement joins TRBV5-6 to TRBJ1-5; TRBD1 might be the D (5 bases). Germline V lookup: CDR1 SGHDT, CDR2 YYEEEE. This CDR3 has 15 amino acids. The germline V and J ends were trimmed by 1 base and 3 bases, with 11 bases remaining between them. CDR3 bases: TGTGCCAGCAGCTTGATGGGGACTAACAATCAGCCCCAGCATTTT. Translated: CASSLMGTNNQPQHF. Drawing the rest from reference TRBV5-6 and TRBJ1-5, the complete variable domain is DAGVTQSPTHLIKTRGQQVTLRCSPKSGHDTVSWYQQALGQGPQFIFQYYEEEERQRGNFPDRFSGHQFPNYSSELNVNALLLGDSALYLCASSLMGTNNQPQHFGDGTRLSIL.

This chain uses TRBV7-9 with TRBJ2-4, with D perhaps TRBD2 (6 bases). Germline loops: CDR1 SEHNR, CDR2 FQNEAQ (reference sequence). V was trimmed by 6 bases and J by 6 bases, leaving 24 bases between them. This CDR3 has 17 amino acids. The CDR3, as DNA: TGTGCCAGCAGTACTTCAAGGGGACTTTTAGTAGGAAACATTCAGTACTTC. Translated: CASSTSRGLLVGNIQYF.

The chain couples TRBV9 to TRBJ2-2; TRBD2 aligns across 8 bases. V lost 2 bases and J lost 9; bases outside the gene matches: 9. Germline V gene lookup returns CDR1 SGDLS and CDR2 YYNGEE. This CDR3 is 15 amino acids long. CDR3 in amino acids: CASSVSGTSSWELFF. DNA of the CDR3: TGTGCCAGCAGCGTCTCCGGGACTAGTAGTTGGGAGCTGTTTTTT. Supplemented by reference TRBV9 and TRBJ2-2, the full variable domain reads DSGVTQTPKHLITATGQRVTLRCSPRSGDLSVYWYQQSLDQGLQFLIQYYNGEERAKGNILERFSAQQFPDLHSELNLSSLELGDSALYFCASSVSGTSSWELFFGEGSRLTVL.

This clone was recorded a few times. V is TRBV19 and J is TRBJ2-3; 7 nucleotides align to TRBD2. V was clipped by 7 bases and J by 2 bases; unmatched bases: 6. The CDR3 totals 14 residues. CDR1 and CDR2 from the germline V gene are LNHDA and SQIVND (reference sequence). The CDR3 loop reads CASTSSGATDTQYF. CDR3 bases: TGTGCCAGTACCTCAAGCGGGGCCACAGATACGCAGTATTTT.

This clone was detected a few times. The chain joins TRBV5-4 to TRBJ1-1, with 8 bases identical to TRBD1. The CDR3 consists of 15 residues. After removal of 0 bases from V and 2 bases from J, the junction contained 3 bases not matched to a gene. Germline V CDR1 and CDR2: SGHNT, YYREEE (reference sequence). Here the CDR3 DNA reads TGTGCCAGCAGCTTGGCCGACAGGGGCAACACTGAAGCTTTCTTT. Residues: CASSLADRGNTEAFF.

This clone appeared once. The rearrangement links TRBV6-5 to TRBJ2-7; TRBD1 aligns across 10 bases. This CDR3 is 15 amino acids long. V shed 0 bases, J shed 6 bases, and the junction held 5 bases outside the gene matches. CDR1 MNHEY and CDR2 SVGAGI come from the germline V gene. CDR3 nucleotides: TGTGCCAGCAGTTACTCCGGGACAGGGGTCGTCGAGCAGTACTTC. The encoded protein is CASSYSGTGVVEQYF.

The V gene is TRBV15, the J gene TRBJ2-1; D perhaps matches TRBD1 (5 bases). V gave up 5 bases and J gave up 7 bases, with 12 bases separating them. Looked up from germline, CDR1 is LNHNV and CDR2 is YYDKDF (reference sequence). There are 13 residues in the CDR3. In DNA form, the CDR3 reads TGTGCCACCAGCGAGGCCCCAGGGAATGAGCAGTTCTTC. Translation gives CATSEAPGNEQFF.

This clone appeared a single time. This chain uses TRBV19 with TRBJ1-2; TRBD1 matches at 10 bases. Germline lookup yields CDR1 LNHDA and CDR2 SQIVND (reference sequence). The CDR3 runs 17 residues. Losses at the gene ends were 5 bases for V and 3 bases for J; bases not matched to a gene: 12. CDR3 amino acids: CASSPPGQGIFDYGYTF. In nucleotides, the CDR3 is TGTGCCAGTAGTCCTCCGGGACAGGGGATTTTCGACTATGGCTACACCTTC.

The V and J genes are TRBV6-4 and TRBJ2-3, with 13 positions matching TRBD2. V lost 4 bases to trimming and J lost 4 bases; unmatched junction nucleotides: 2. CDR1 and CDR2 (germline): MRHNA, SNTAGT. The CDR3 totals 15 residues. The CDR3: CASSVLAGGADTQYF. CDR3 nucleotide sequence: TGTGCCAGCAGTGTACTAGCGGGAGGGGCAGATACGCAGTATTTT.